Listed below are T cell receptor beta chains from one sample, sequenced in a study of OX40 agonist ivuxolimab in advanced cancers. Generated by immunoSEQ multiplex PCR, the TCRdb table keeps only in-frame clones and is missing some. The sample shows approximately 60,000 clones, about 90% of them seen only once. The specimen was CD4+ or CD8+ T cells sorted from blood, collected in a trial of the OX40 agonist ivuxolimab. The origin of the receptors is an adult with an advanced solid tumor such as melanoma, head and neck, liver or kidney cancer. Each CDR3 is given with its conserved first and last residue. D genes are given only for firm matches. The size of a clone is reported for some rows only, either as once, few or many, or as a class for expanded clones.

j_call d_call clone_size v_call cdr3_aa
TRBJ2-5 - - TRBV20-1 CSARAGETQYF
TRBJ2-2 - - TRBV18 CASSPSGTPGELFF
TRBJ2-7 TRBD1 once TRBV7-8 CASSLVRTGRYEQYF
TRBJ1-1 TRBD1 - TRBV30 CAWKQGVNTEAFF
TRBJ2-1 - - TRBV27 CASRVGTFTYNEQFF
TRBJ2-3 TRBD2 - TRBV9 CASSTGLAGLYTDTQYF
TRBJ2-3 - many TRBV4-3 CASSYARNLRTDTQYF
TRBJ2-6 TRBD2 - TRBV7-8 CASSPTWGGSAGANVLTF
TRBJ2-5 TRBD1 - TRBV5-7 CASTVGQLETQYF
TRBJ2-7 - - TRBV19 CASSSLEASSYEQYF
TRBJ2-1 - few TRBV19 CASISGSAQGYNEQFF
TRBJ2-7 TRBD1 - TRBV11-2 CASSLVGGGTGHYEQYF
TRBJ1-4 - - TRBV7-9 CASSPLNEKLFF
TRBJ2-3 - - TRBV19 CASHPGQGTQYF
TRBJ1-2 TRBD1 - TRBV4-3 CASSQDLVQGAYGYTF
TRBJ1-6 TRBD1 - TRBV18 CASSRAGTDNSPLHF